This is a list of T cell receptor beta chains from one sample in a study of blood T cells in healthy people across ages. Each CDR3 protein is one row after TCRdb ran MiXCR on the 5' RACE reads. The sample has 700,000 to 850,000 distinct CDR3 sequences; less than 70% are singletons. Specimen: blood. The receptor set was obtained from a man at least 80 years old in good health. The CDR3 runs from the conserved cysteine through the conserved F or W. Fields, in order: clone size, J gene, D gene, V gene, CDR3 protein, CDR3 DNA. D genes are given only for firm matches. Clone size is not always given. Where it is, it says once, few, many or a class for expanded clones.

>.|TRBJ2-5|.|TRBV11-2
CASSWGTTQGETQYF
TGTGCCAGCAGCTGGGGGACAACACAGGGAGAGACCCAGTACTTC
>.|TRBJ1-2|.|TRBV3-1
CASSHRTPTNYGYTF
TGTGCCAGCAGCCATCGGACACCGACTAACTATGGCTACACCTTC
>.|TRBJ1-4|TRBD1|TRBV28
CASRGTVSSEKLFF
TGTGCCAGCAGGGGGACAGTATCGTCGGAAAAACTGTTTTTT
>few|TRBJ2-7|.|TRBV6-2/TRBV6-3
CASSYATGYEQYF
TGTGCCAGCAGTTATGCGACAGGTTACGAGCAGTACTTC
>.|TRBJ2-3|.|TRBV11-2
CASSLGLREPRYAYF
TGTGCCAGCAGCTTAGGCTTGAGGGAGCCCCGATACGCGTATTTT
>.|TRBJ2-1|.|TRBV20-1
CSATRALLRAGYEQFF
TGCAGTGCTACGCGGGCCCTGCTCAGGGCTGGTTATGAGCAGTTCTTC
>.|TRBJ2-1|TRBD2|TRBV6-2/TRBV6-3
CASSPRLSGRLNNEQFF
TGTGCCAGCAGCCCCCGTCTGAGCGGGAGATTGAACAATGAGCAGTTCTTC
>.|TRBJ1-1|TRBD1|TRBV2
CASTQQGAGTEAFF
TGTGCCAGCACCCAACAGGGGGCCGGCACTGAAGCTTTCTTT
>.|TRBJ2-1|.|TRBV4-2
CASSQDLVGSLNEQFF
TGTGCCAGCAGCCAAGATTTGGTGGGGTCACTCAATGAGCAGTTCTTC
>few|TRBJ2-7|TRBD2|TRBV24-1
CATSDSGGGSSYEQYF
TGTGCCACCAGTGATTCGGGCGGGGGATCCTCCTACGAGCAGTACTTC
>.|TRBJ1-2|TRBD1|TRBV6-1
CASVKGGQVNGYTF
TGTGCCAGCGTTAAGGGAGGACAGGTGAACGGCTACACCTTC
>many|TRBJ1-1|.|TRBV7-9
CASSSRAEAFF
TGTGCCAGCAGCTCGAGGGCTGAAGCTTTCTTT
>.|TRBJ2-1|.|TRBV4-1
CASSQGPHTIEQFF
TGCGCCAGCAGCCAAGGGCCCCACACAATCGAGCAGTTCTTC
>.|TRBJ2-3|TRBD2|TRBV29-1
CSVGSHGGSADTQYF
TGCAGCGTTGGATCCCACGGCGGGAGCGCAGATACGCAGTATTTT
>once|TRBJ2-7|TRBD1|TRBV20-1
CSALPGQRYEQYF
TGCAGTGCCCTTCCGGGACAGCGGTACGAGCAGTACTTC
>.|TRBJ2-3|TRBD2|TRBV7-3
CASSQGALGLAGGDTQYF
TGTGCCAGCAGCCAAGGGGCCTTAGGTCTAGCGGGAGGTGATACGCAGTATTTT
>.|TRBJ2-1|TRBD2|TRBV20-1
CSAFSLAGGFYNEQFF
TGCAGTGCTTTCTCACTAGCGGGGGGTTTCTACAATGAGCAGTTCTTC
>.|TRBJ2-1|.|TRBV28
CASSLKSEQFF
TGTGCCAGCAGTTTAAAGTCTGAGCAGTTCTTC
>many|TRBJ2-7|.|TRBV6-2/TRBV6-3
CASSPQGLSYEQYF
TGTGCCAGCAGCCCCCAAGGCCTCTCCTACGAGCAGTACTTC
>.|TRBJ2-7|.|TRBV9
CASSALPGRGALYEQYF
TGTGCCAGCAGCGCCCTCCCCGGAAGGGGGGCCCTCTACGAGCAGTACTTC
>.|TRBJ2-7|.|TRBV29-1
CSVETDRPMEQYF
TGCAGCGTTGAGACGGACAGACCTATGGAGCAGTACTTC
>.|TRBJ2-7|.|TRBV5-4
CASSSAGAHPYEQYF
TGTGCCAGCAGCTCGGCAGGGGCTCATCCCTACGAGCAGTACTTC
>few|TRBJ2-3|.|TRBV21-1
CASSKGGAVTDTQYF
TGTGCCAGCAGCAAAGGTGGGGCGGTCACAGATACGCAGTATTTT
>.|TRBJ2-6|.|TRBV24-1
CATSDHRYQSSGANVLTF
TGTGCCACCAGTGATCACCGGTACCAGTCCTCTGGGGCCAACGTCCTGACTTTC
>few|TRBJ2-1|TRBD2|TRBV29-1
CSVEDPRGANEQFF
TGCAGCGTTGAAGATCCGCGGGGGGCCAATGAGCAGTTCTTC
>few|TRBJ2-7|.|TRBV5-6
CASSLDRLFYEQYF
TGTGCCAGCAGCCTCGACAGGCTTTTCTACGAGCAGTACTTC
>.|TRBJ2-4|.|TRBV6-1
CASRPGDGKNIQYF
TGTGCCAGCAGACCAGGAGACGGCAAAAACATTCAGTACTTC
>.|TRBJ2-7|TRBD2|TRBV12-3/TRBV12-4
CASRIAGGTYEQYF
TGTGCCAGCAGGATAGCGGGAGGAACCTACGAGCAGTACTTC
>.|TRBJ2-5|.|TRBV27
CASSSIRDSSQETQYF
TGTGCCAGCAGTTCAATAAGGGACTCTTCCCAAGAGACCCAGTACTTC
>.|TRBJ2-3|.|TRBV20-1
CSARDEQTHRYAYF
TGCAGTGCTAGAGATGAACAGACGCACAGATACGCGTATTTT
>.|TRBJ1-4|TRBD1|TRBV20-1
CSAPGQVPAEKLFF
TGCAGTGCTCCCGGACAGGTCCCGGCGGAAAAACTGTTTTTT
>.|TRBJ1-6|.|TRBV20-1
CSAKNGSPLHF
TGCAGTGCTAAAAATGGTTCACCCCTCCACTTT
>.|TRBJ2-5|TRBD2|TRBV29-1
CSALTGTRGNRLYF
TGCAGCGCTCTCACCGGGACTAGGGGTAATAGGCTGTACTTC
>.|TRBJ2-1|.|TRBV11-3
CASSPAGSPAINEQFF
TGTGCCAGCAGCCCAGCCGGGTCCCCGGCGATCAATGAGCAGTTCTTC
>.|TRBJ1-2|.|TRBV9
CASSVARDTYYGYTF
TGTGCCAGCAGCGTAGCCCGGGACACCTACTATGGCTACACCTTC
>once|TRBJ1-2|TRBD1|TRBV7-9
CASSLAKGGGYGYTF
TGTGCCAGCAGCCTCGCGAAAGGGGGCGGCTATGGCTACACCTTC
>.|TRBJ2-5|.|TRBV6-1
CASSEATLAGTQYF
TGTGCCAGCAGTGAAGCTACCCTAGCCGGGACCCAGTACTTC
>once|TRBJ2-7|.|TRBV6-5
CASNGFPGNEQYF
TGTGCCAGCAACGGCTTCCCAGGGAACGAGCAGTACTTC
>.|TRBJ2-1|.|TRBV20-1
CSASRGDSYNEQFF
TGCAGTGCCTCCCGAGGGGACTCCTACAATGAGCAGTTCTTC
>.|TRBJ1-1|.|TRBV6-2/TRBV6-3
CASSTDREAFF
TGTGCCAGCAGCACAGACAGGGAAGCTTTCTTT
>.|TRBJ2-3|.|TRBV3-1
CASSQGRGPVGDAYF
TGTGCTAGCAGCCAAGGACGGGGACCCGTCGGAGACGCGTATTTT
>.|TRBJ2-5|.|TRBV2
CASRAPLVTQETQYF
TGTGCCAGCAGAGCCCCGCTAGTAACCCAAGAGACCCAGTACTTC
>.|TRBJ1-6|TRBD1|TRBV7-9
CASSSLRTGGTSPLHF
TGTGCCAGCAGCTCCCTACGGACAGGGGGCACTTCACCCCTCCACTTT
>.|TRBJ1-2|TRBD1|TRBV20-1
CSARPGQGGGYTF
TGCAGTGCTAGACCCGGACAGGGGGGCGGCTACACCTTT
>few|TRBJ2-1|.|TRBV20-1
CSARGGTDEQFF
TGCAGTGCTAGGGGCGGGACGGATGAGCAGTTCTTC
>many|TRBJ2-3|.|TRBV12-3/TRBV12-4
CASTRKAATDTQYF
TGTGCCAGCACCCGAAAAGCGGCCACAGATACGCAGTATTTT
>.|TRBJ1-1|.|TRBV15
CATTPFPNTEAFF
TGTGCCACCACCCCCTTCCCAAACACTGAAGCTTTCTTT
>.|TRBJ2-2|TRBD1|TRBV6-1
CASSDRDRVGSGELFF
TGTGCCAGCAGTGACCGGGACAGGGTGGGGTCCGGGGAGCTGTTTTTT
>few|TRBJ2-2|.|TRBV2
CASSQGSNTGELFF
TGTGCCAGCAGCCAGGGATCAAACACCGGGGAGCTGTTTTTT
>few|TRBJ2-5|.|TRBV18
CASSPDREDQETQYF
TGTGCCAGCTCACCAGACAGGGAGGACCAAGAGACCCAGTACTTC
>few|TRBJ1-1|.|TRBV7-9
CASSYWGDTEAFF
TGTGCCAGCAGCTATTGGGGGGACACTGAAGCTTTCTTT
>.|TRBJ2-5|.|TRBV6-1
CASSEPGFQETQYF
TGTGCCAGCAGTGAACCAGGTTTCCAAGAGACCCAGTACTTC
>.|TRBJ2-7|TRBD1|TRBV5-5
CVSSSTGMFEDEQYF
TGTGTCAGCAGCTCGACAGGGATGTTTGAGGACGAGCAGTACTTC
>few|TRBJ2-7|TRBD1|TRBV25-1
CASSATTVGQGGPYEQYF
TGTGCCAGCAGCGCAACCACGGTGGGACAGGGGGGGCCCTACGAGCAGTACTTC
>.|TRBJ2-1|TRBD2|TRBV12-3/TRBV12-4
CASSLDLAGGNNEQFF
TGTGCCAGCAGTCTTGACCTAGCGGGAGGAAACAATGAGCAGTTCTTC
>.|TRBJ2-6|TRBD1|TRBV18
CASSPIGTGGGYGANVLTF
TGTGCCAGCTCACCGATCGGGACAGGGGGTGGATATGGGGCCAACGTCCTGACTTTC
>.|TRBJ2-5|TRBD2|TRBV20-1
CSAAGTSGSQETQYF
TGCAGTGCTGCCGGGACTAGCGGCTCTCAAGAGACCCAGTACTTC
>.|TRBJ2-1|.|TRBV25-1
CASSDHREREQFF
TGTGCCAGCAGTGATCACAGGGAGCGTGAGCAGTTCTTC
>.|TRBJ1-1|.|TRBV24-1
CATSDSGLGMNTEAFF
TGTGCCACCAGTGATTCCGGACTAGGGATGAACACTGAAGCTTTCTTT